The text below deals with one T cell receptor beta chain. Its antigen is currently unknown. This sample is drawn from a study of T cell responses to AZD1222 COVID-19 vaccine. Trimming took 2 bases from V and 1 from J; bases not matched to a gene: 9. The CDR3 runs to 17 residues. Looked up from germline, CDR1 is SGHRS and CDR2 is YFSETQ. Study-wide results and limits: Along spike, vaccine-associated CD4 TCRs were found throughout, with dominance at 160-218 and 743-854. White British people made up most donors, females outnumbered males, and clonal diversity was possibly underestimated.

The protocol was immunoSEQ multiplex PCR, while the TCRdb copy is restricted to in-frame clones and leaves out a portion. Here the sample spans approximately 150,000 clones, roughly 87% being singletons. This clonotype was sampled from an adult who received the AZD1222 COVID-19 vaccine. The J gene is TRBJ1-1, the V gene TRBV5-1, with TRBD1 matching 9 bases. This material consisted of peripheral blood, taken 28 days after the second AZD1222 dose. The DNA of the CDR3 is TGCGCCAGCAGCTTACTTCCCGGGACAGGGCGGAACACTGAAGCTTTCTTT. This encodes CASSLLPGTGRNTEAFF. The variable domain in full, with the rest retrieved from reference TRBV5-1 and TRBJ1-1, is KAGVTQTPRYLIKTRGQQVTLSCSPISGHRSVSWYQQTPGQGLQFLFEYFSETQRNKGNFPGRFSGRQFSNSRSEMNVSTLELGDSALYLCASSLLPGTGRNTEAFFGQGTRLTVV.